This is a list of T cell receptor beta chains from one sample in a study of T cell repertoires in cytomegalovirus infection. These receptors' targets are unknown. A single record per CDR3 protein comes from TCRdb applying MiXCR to the reads. This repertoire shows about 830,000 distinct CDR3 sequences, 32% found once; its top ten account for around 11%. Sequenced material: cultured CD8+ T cells from PBMCs, taken from culture after CMV antigen stimulation. All receptors come from a human donor in good health (CMV status not recorded). Some clones in this sample may be carry-over from other donors' samples. Both conserved end residues are part of each CDR3. A D gene is named only where the DNA matches it firmly. Not every row has a clone size; where given, it reads once, few, many or a size class.

V	J	D	size	DNA	CDR3
TRBV7-6	TRBJ2-2	TRBD1	many	TGTGCCAGCAGCTTTCCCGGGACAGGGCACACCGGGGAGCTGTTTTTT	CASSFPGTGHTGELFF
TRBV6-1	TRBJ2-2	TRBD1	NA	TGTGCCAGCAGGTTGGACAGGGAAGAGAACACCGGGGAGCTGTTTTTT	CASRLDREENTGELFF
TRBV29-1	TRBJ1-2	NA	NA	TGCAGCGTTGCGGAGAGGGATTTCCTCCGGGGCTACACCTTC	CSVAERDFLRGYTF
TRBV5-6	TRBJ2-1	TRBD2	NA	TGTGCCAGCAGCTTGGGAGCGGGGGGGTTCCGGACATACAATGAGCAGTTCTTC	CASSLGAGGFRTYNEQFF
TRBV6-6	TRBJ1-4	TRBD1	NA	TGTGCCAGCACCTTGACAGGGCCCAATAATGAAAAACTGTTTTTT	CASTLTGPNNEKLFF
TRBV7-4	TRBJ2-7	NA	NA	TGTGCCAGCAGCACACGTCCCACTATGGGGCAGTACTTC	CASSTRPTMGQYF
TRBV19	TRBJ1-1	NA	NA	TGTGCCAGTAGTCCTTGGGACCTGAACACTGAAGCTTTCTTT	CASSPWDLNTEAFF
TRBV13	TRBJ2-7	TRBD2	NA	TGTGCCAGCAGCCTCGGTCTAGCGGGGAAGAACGAGCAGTACTTC	CASSLGLAGKNEQYF
TRBV2	TRBJ1-6	NA	few	TGTGCCAGCTATATCGTAGGACAGCTTAATTCACCCCTCCACTTT	CASYIVGQLNSPLHF
TRBV5-1	TRBJ2-5	NA	NA	TGCGCCAGCAGCTTGGGGGACGCGGGGCGGAACTTAGAGACCCAGTACTTC	CASSLGDAGRNLETQYF
TRBV19	TRBJ2-2	NA	NA	TGTGCCAGTAGTATCCCGGGACGGGTCGGGGAGCTGTTTTTT	CASSIPGRVGELFF
TRBV4-1	TRBJ2-5	TRBD2	few	TGCGCCAGCAGCCAGGGCACAGGACTAGCTCGAAAGCGGGAGACCCAGTACTTC	CASSQGTGLARKRETQYF
TRBV20-1	TRBJ2-3	NA	few	TGCAGCGCGCCCCGGGCGGGGATACTCCAAAACACAGATACGCAGTATTTT	CSAPRAGILQNTDTQYF
TRBV12-3/TRBV12-4	TRBJ2-5	NA	NA	TGTGCCAGCAGTCCACCCTCTCGGTCAGGGCCCCACCAAGAGACCCAGTACTTC	CASSPPSRSGPHQETQYF
TRBV11-2	TRBJ2-7	NA	NA	TGTGCCAGCAGCCCAGGGAGTCCATACTACGAGCAGTACTTC	CASSPGSPYYEQYF
TRBV19	TRBJ2-3	NA	few	TGTGCCAGTGCTCTAGACGTCCGGGCGACAGATACGCAGTATTTT	CASALDVRATDTQYF
TRBV12-3/TRBV12-4	TRBJ1-1	NA	NA	TGTGCCAGCAGTTGGGGACCTAAGAACACTGAAGCTTTCTTT	CASSWGPKNTEAFF
TRBV12-3/TRBV12-4	TRBJ1-5	NA	NA	TGTGCCAGCAGTTGGCACGCTAGCAATCAGCCCCAGCATTTT	CASSWHASNQPQHF
TRBV10-1	TRBJ2-7	NA	NA	TGCGCCAGCCCCGGGGACTCATACGAGCAGTACTTC	CASPGDSYEQYF
TRBV12-5	TRBJ1-2	NA	NA	TGTGCTAGTGGTCCCCGTTCCGGGACGGAGGGCTACACCTTC	CASGPRSGTEGYTF
TRBV12-3/TRBV12-4	TRBJ2-7	TRBD1	many	TGTGCCAGCAGCCCTAAGACAGGGGTCTACGAGCAGTACTTC	CASSPKTGVYEQYF
TRBV12-3/TRBV12-4	TRBJ2-7	NA	NA	TGTGCCAGCAGTTTATCATGGAAGGGAAGCTACGAGCAGTACTTC	CASSLSWKGSYEQYF
TRBV10-3	TRBJ1-2	NA	few	TGTGCCATCCGGACAAACTATGGCTACACCTTC	CAIRTNYGYTF
TRBV12-5	TRBJ2-2	TRBD2	NA	TGTGCTAGTGCCCTGGGGGGGTATGCGAACACCGGGGAGCTGTTTTTT	CASALGGYANTGELFF
TRBV27	TRBJ1-1	NA	NA	TGTGCCAGCAGTCTCCGGGACGGGGTATGGAACACTGAAGCTTTCTTT	CASSLRDGVWNTEAFF
TRBV23-1	TRBJ2-7	TRBD1	once	TGCGCCAGCAGCCCGCCAAGGACCGGGGACAGGGGAGATAGGAGCTCCTACGAGCAGTACTTC	CASSPPRTGDRGDRSSYEQYF
TRBV12-3/TRBV12-4	TRBJ1-6	NA	NA	TGTGCCAGCACCCTGGACTCAGGGGACCCACCCCTCCACTTT	CASTLDSGDPPLHF
TRBV6-5	TRBJ2-3	NA	NA	TGTGCCAGCAGTTACCGGCTGGCCGTTAGCACAGATACGCAGTATTTT	CASSYRLAVSTDTQYF
TRBV4-3	TRBJ2-1	NA	NA	TGCGCCAGCAGCCAACCCCTCTTTGACAATGAGCAGTTCTTC	CASSQPLFDNEQFF
TRBV27	TRBJ2-1	NA	few	TGTGCCAGCAGTTTAACCGGGCGGCATGAGCAGTTCTTC	CASSLTGRHEQFF